This TCR beta chain was sequenced in a study of T cells after yellow fever vaccination. Study-wide results and caveats: The presence of abundant clonotypes contaminating from the bulk population was possible in FACS-sorted repertoires. Reappearance after the booster was observed for most primary-vaccination clones (around 96% CD4, approximately 90% CD8).

On this clonotype itself: No antigen is known for it.

TCRdb reprocessed the 5' RACE reads with MiXCR, giving one entry per CDR3 protein. Of over 120,000 distinct CDR3 sequences in the sample, less than 8.5% were seen once. Germline lookup yields CDR1 SQVTM and CDR2 ANQGSEA. The CDR3 consists of 13 residues. The V end lost 6 bases, the J end lost 4 bases, and 14 bases lay between the germline ends. The sequenced sample was CD4+ T cells sorted from PBMCs, obtained 10 days after the yellow fever booster vaccination. The receptor was derived from a man aged 25-40 years who received the YFV17D yellow fever vaccine. V and J are TRBV29-1 and TRBJ2-3; possible D gene TRBD1, 5 bases. The CDR3 DNA reads as TGCAGCGTATCTACGGCCAGGGCAGATACGCAGTATTTT. It codes for CSVSTARADTQYF.